These T cell receptor beta chains were read from a single sample in a study of T cells in Graves' hyperthyroidism and ophthalmopathy. TCRdb recomputed calls from the multiplex PCR reads with MiXCR, one row per CDR3 protein. This table holds fewer than 800,000 distinct CDR3 sequences, roughly 15% found once. The sequencing input was blood. These receptors originate from a man between 18 and 35 years old with Graves' hyperthyroidism. Both conserved end residues are part of each CDR3. Fields, in order: J gene, D gene, clone size, V gene, CDR3 protein, CDR3 DNA. A D gene is named only where the DNA matches it firmly. Clone size is not always given. Where it is, it says once, few, many or a class for expanded clones.

J: TRBJ1-5; D: .; size: .; V: TRBV25-1; CDR3: CASSKWTYDSNQPQHF; DNA: TGTGCCAGCAGTAAATGGACTTATGATAGCAATCAGCCCCAGCATTTT
J: TRBJ2-1; D: .; size: many; V: TRBV6-5; CDR3: CASSYQASVPYNEQFF; DNA: TGTGCCAGCAGTTACCAGGCAAGCGTCCCCTACAATGAGCAGTTCTTC
J: TRBJ2-1; D: TRBD2; size: .; V: TRBV20-1; CDR3: CSARGGSGRETYNEQFF; DNA: TGCAGTGCCCGGGGGGGTAGCGGGAGGGAAACCTACAATGAGCAGTTCTTC
J: TRBJ2-5; D: .; size: .; V: TRBV7-9; CDR3: CASSQGGIRETQYF; DNA: TGTGCCAGCAGCCAAGGGGGAATCCGGGAGACCCAGTACTTC
J: TRBJ1-1; D: .; size: .; V: TRBV5-1; CDR3: CASSQGGGAGSNTEAFF; DNA: TGCGCCAGCAGCCAAGGAGGGGGGGCGGGTTCGAACACTGAAGCTTTCTTT
J: TRBJ2-7; D: TRBD2; size: many; V: TRBV6-1; CDR3: CASSALAGESYEQYF; DNA: TGTGCCAGCAGTGCCCTAGCGGGAGAATCGTACGAGCAGTACTTC
J: TRBJ2-1; D: .; size: many; V: TRBV12-3/TRBV12-4; CDR3: CASSHLRFNEQFF; DNA: TGTGCCAGCAGCCATCTTAGATTCAATGAGCAGTTCTTC
J: TRBJ2-7; D: .; size: .; V: TRBV12-3/TRBV12-4; CDR3: CASSVRGLMNEQYF; DNA: TGTGCCAGCAGCGTAAGGGGATTGATGAACGAGCAGTACTTC
J: TRBJ2-3; D: TRBD1; size: many; V: TRBV28; CDR3: CASRQTGQGTDTQYF; DNA: TGTGCCAGCAGGCAAACGGGACAGGGCACAGATACGCAGTATTTT
J: TRBJ2-1; D: TRBD2; size: .; V: TRBV20-1; CDR3: CSAPPLGLAGGMETQFF; DNA: TGCAGTGCTCCTCCCTTGGGGCTAGCGGGAGGGATGGAGACCCAGTTCTTC
J: TRBJ2-1; D: TRBD1; size: .; V: TRBV28; CDR3: CASSLGQGEQFF; DNA: TGTGCCAGCAGCCTGGGACAGGGTGAGCAGTTCTTC
J: TRBJ1-2; D: TRBD1; size: .; V: TRBV9; CDR3: CASSARQGPNYGYTF; DNA: TGTGCCAGCAGCGCCCGACAGGGACCTAACTATGGCTACACCTTC
J: TRBJ1-5; D: TRBD1; size: .; V: TRBV11-2; CDR3: CASSLGQTGGNQPQHF; DNA: TGTGCCAGCAGCTTAGGACAGACAGGGGGCAATCAGCCCCAGCATTTT
J: TRBJ2-7; D: .; size: once; V: TRBV4-1; CDR3: CASSQGKIGYEQYF; DNA: TGCGCCAGCAGCCAAGGTAAAATAGGCTACGAGCAGTACTTC
J: TRBJ2-7; D: TRBD2; size: few; V: TRBV10-3; CDR3: CAITVSGSSYEQYF; DNA: TGTGCTATCACAGTTAGCGGGAGCTCCTACGAGCAGTACTTC
J: TRBJ1-1; D: .; size: many; V: TRBV6-1; CDR3: CASTTGWNTEAFF; DNA: TGTGCCAGCACCACAGGGTGGAACACTGAAGCTTTCTTT
J: TRBJ2-3; D: TRBD2; size: .; V: TRBV11-1; CDR3: CASSRGTSGRGTDTQYF; DNA: TGTGCCAGCAGCCGGGGGACTAGCGGGAGAGGCACAGATACGCAGTATTTT
J: TRBJ2-2; D: TRBD1; size: few; V: TRBV7-2; CDR3: CASSLGPDRVASNTGELFF; DNA: TGTGCCAGCAGCCTGGGCCCTGACAGGGTTGCGTCGAACACCGGGGAGCTGTTTTTT